What follows is one T cell receptor (beta chain) and its context. Its specific antigen is unknown. One base away there is no much larger clone; base qualities are not given. This entry belongs to a study of T cells after somatic rescue of genetic block (dated by TCRdb to 2019 to 2021). A note on the overall study: The study assessed how robust, over the long term, a T-cell system was when the system had developed through somatic rescue of a genetic block in T-cell development.

The receptor library was made with the immunoSEQ multiplex PCR assay. TCRdb provides this immuneACCESS table in a form limited to in-frame rearrangements. Some clones are lacking; in checked studies, under half of them reflect an unresolved V gene, and why the rest are absent is not known. This sample has under 150,000 clones in its table, and about 90% of those were observed once. The ten top clones hold less than 1.5% of the sample. The CDR3, from cysteine to phenylalanine, totals 13 residues. Only the CDR3 DNA stays, 39 bases, in frame from base 1. The germline V gene encodes CDR1 MNHNS and CDR2 SASEGT. Ends trimmed: V by 8 bases, J by 3 bases; bases unmatched to a gene: 6.

The chain uses TRBV6-1 and TRBJ1-1, with TRBD1 identical over 7 junction bases. This receptor was identified in a young woman. Sequenced input: peripheral blood mononuclear cells (PBMCs). CDR3 protein: CASGGQMHTEAFF. DNA sequence: TGTGCCAGCGGGGGACAGATGCACACTGAAGCTTTCTTT.